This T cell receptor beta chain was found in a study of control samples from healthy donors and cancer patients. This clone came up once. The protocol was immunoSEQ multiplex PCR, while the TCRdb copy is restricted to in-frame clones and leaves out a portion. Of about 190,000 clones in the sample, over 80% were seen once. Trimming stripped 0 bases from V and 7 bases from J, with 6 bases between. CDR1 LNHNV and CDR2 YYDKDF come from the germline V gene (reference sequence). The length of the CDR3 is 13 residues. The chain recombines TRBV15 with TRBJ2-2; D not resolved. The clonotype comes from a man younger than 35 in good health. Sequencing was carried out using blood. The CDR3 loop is CATSRDPGGELFF. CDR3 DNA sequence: TGTGCCACCAGCAGAGATCCGGGCGGGGAGCTGTTTTTT.